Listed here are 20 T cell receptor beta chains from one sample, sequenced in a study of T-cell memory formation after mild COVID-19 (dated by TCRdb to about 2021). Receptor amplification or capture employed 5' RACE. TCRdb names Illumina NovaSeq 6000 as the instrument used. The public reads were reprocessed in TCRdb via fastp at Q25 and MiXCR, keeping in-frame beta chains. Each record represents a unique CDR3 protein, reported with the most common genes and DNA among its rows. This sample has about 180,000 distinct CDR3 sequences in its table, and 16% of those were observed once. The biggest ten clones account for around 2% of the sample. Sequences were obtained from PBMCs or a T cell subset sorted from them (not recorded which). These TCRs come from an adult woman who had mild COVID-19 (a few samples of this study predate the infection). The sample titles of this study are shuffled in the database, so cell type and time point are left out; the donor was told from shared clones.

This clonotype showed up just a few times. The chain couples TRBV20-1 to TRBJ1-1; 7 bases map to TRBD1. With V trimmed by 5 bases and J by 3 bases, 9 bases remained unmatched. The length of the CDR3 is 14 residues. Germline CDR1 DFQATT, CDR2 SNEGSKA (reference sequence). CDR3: CSARDRVGHTEAFF. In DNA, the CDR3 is TGCAGTGCTCGCGACAGGGTCGGTCACACTGAAGCTTTCTTT.

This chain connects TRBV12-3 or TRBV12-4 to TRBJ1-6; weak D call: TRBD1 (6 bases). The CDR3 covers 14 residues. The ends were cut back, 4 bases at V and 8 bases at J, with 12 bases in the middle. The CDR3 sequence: CASSSRGGDSPLHF. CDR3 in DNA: TGTGCCAGCAGTTCCAGGGGAGGAGATTCACCCCTCCACTTT.

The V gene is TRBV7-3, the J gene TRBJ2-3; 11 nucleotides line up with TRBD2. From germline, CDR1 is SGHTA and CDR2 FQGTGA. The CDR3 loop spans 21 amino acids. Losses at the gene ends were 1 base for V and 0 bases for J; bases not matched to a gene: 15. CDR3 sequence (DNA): TGTGCCAGCAGCTTAAGACGGCTAACTAGCGGGGGCTCCTTAAGCACAGATACGCAGTATTTT. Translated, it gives CASSLRRLTSGGSLSTDTQYF.

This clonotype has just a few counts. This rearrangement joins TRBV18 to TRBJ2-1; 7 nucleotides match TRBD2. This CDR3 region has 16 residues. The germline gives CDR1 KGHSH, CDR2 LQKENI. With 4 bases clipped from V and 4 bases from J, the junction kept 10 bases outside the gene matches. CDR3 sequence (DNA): TGTGCCAGCTCACTCACGTTAGCGGGTTTATACAATGAGCAGTTCTTC. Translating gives CASSLTLAGLYNEQFF.

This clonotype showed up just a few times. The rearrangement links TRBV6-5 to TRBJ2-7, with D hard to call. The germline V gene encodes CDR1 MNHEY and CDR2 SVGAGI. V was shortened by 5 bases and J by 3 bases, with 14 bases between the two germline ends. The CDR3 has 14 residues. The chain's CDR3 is CASSSPRVRYEQYF. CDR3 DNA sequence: TGTGCCAGCAGTAGCCCCCGAGTCCGCTACGAGCAGTACTTC.

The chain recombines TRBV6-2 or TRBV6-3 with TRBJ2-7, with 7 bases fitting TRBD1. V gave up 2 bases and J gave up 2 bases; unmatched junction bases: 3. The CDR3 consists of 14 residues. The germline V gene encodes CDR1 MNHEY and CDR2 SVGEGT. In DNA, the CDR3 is TGTGCCAGCAGTTACCTTGGACAGGCCTACGAGCAGTACTTC. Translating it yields CASSYLGQAYEQYF.

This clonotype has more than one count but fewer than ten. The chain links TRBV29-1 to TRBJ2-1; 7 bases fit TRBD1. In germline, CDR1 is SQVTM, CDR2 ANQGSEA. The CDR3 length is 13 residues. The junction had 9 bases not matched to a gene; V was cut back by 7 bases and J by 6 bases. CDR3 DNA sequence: TGCAGCGCCCACAAGGGACAGTTCAATGAGCAGTTCTTC. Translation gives CSAHKGQFNEQFF.

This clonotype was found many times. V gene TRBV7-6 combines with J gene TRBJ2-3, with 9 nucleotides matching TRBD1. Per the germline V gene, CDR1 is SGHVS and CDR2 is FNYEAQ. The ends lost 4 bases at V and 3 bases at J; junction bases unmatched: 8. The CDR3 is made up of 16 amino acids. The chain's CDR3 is CASSWGQGKGTDTQYF. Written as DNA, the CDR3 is TGTGCCAGCAGCTGGGGACAGGGAAAGGGTACAGATACGCAGTATTTT.

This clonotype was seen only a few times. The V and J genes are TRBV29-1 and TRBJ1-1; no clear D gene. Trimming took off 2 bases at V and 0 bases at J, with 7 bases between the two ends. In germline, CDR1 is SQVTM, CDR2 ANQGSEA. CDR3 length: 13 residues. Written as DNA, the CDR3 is TGCAGCGTTGAACGGCGGATGAACACTGAAGCTTTCTTT. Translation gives CSVERRMNTEAFF.

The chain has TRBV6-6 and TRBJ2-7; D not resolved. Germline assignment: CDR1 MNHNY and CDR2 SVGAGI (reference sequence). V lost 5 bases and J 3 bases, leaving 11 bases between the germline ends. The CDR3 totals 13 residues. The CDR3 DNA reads TGTGCCAGCAGTAGTCAGATGCTCTACGAGCAGTACTTC. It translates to CASSSQMLYEQYF.

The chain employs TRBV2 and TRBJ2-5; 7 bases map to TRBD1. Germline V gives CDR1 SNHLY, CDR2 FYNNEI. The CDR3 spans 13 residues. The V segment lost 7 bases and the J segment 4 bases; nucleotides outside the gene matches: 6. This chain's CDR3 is CASMHRGSETQYF. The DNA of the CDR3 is TGTGCCAGCATGCACAGGGGTTCAGAGACCCAGTACTTC.

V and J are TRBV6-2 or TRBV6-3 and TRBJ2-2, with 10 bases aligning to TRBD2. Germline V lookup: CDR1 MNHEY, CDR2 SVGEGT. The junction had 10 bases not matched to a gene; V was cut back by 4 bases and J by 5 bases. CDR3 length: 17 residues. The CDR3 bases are TGTGCCAGCAGTTTCTCCCCCCTAGCGGGAGAAACCGGGGAGCTGTTTTTT. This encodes CASSFSPLAGETGELFF.

The CDR3 region has the DNA TGCAGCGTTGTTCGGTACAATGAGCAGTTCTTC. Encoded protein: CSVVRYNEQFF. The chain is built from TRBV29-1 and TRBJ2-1; no clear D. Trimming took off 4 bases at V and 4 bases at J, with 5 bases between the two ends. The CDR3 contains 11 residues. Germline CDR1 SQVTM, CDR2 ANQGSEA.

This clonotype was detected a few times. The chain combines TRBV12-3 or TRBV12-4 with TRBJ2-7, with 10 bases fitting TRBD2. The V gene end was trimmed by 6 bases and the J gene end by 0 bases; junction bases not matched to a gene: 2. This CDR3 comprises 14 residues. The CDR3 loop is CASRASGGSYEQYF. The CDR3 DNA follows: TGTGCCAGCAGAGCTAGCGGGGGCTCCTACGAGCAGTACTTC.

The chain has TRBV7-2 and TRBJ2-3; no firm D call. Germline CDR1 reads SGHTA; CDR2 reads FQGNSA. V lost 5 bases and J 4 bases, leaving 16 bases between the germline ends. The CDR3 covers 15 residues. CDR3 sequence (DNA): TGTGCCAGCAGCCGGTTACAGTTGTCCGCAGATACGCAGTATTTT. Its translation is CASSRLQLSADTQYF.

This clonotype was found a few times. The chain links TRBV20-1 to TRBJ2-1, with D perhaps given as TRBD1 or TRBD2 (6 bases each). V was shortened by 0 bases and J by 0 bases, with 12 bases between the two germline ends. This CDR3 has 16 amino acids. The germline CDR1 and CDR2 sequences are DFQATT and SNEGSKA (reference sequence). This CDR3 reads CSARDRGRSSYNEQFF. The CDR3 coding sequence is TGCAGTGCTAGAGATCGGGGGCGGAGCTCCTACAATGAGCAGTTCTTC.

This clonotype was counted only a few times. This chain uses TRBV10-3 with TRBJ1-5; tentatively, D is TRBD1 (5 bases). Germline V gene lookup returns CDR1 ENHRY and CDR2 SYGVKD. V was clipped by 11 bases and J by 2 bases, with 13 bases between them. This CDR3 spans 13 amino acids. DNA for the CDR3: TGTGCCTCTGGGGGGGGGGGCAATCAGCCCCAGCATTTT. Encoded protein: CASGGGGNQPQHF.

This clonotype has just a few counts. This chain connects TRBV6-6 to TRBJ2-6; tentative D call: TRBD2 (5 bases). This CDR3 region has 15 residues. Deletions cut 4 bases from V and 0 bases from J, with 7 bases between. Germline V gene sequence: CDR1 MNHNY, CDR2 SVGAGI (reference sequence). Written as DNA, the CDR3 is TGTGCCAGCAGTTCCGAGGGCTCTGGGGCCAACGTCCTGACTTTC. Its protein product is CASSSEGSGANVLTF.

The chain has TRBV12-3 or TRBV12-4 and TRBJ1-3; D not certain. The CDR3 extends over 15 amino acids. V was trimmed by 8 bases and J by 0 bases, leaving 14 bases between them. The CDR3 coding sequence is TGTGCCAGCTCTTCGGCAGGACGCTCTGGAAACACCATATATTTT. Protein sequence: CASSSAGRSGNTIYF.

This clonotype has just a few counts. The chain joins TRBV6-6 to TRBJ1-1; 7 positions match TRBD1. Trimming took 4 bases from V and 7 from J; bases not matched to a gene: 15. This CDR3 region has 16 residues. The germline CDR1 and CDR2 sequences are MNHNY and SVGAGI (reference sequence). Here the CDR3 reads CASSFPRTGAGVEAFF. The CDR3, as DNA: TGTGCCAGCAGTTTTCCACGGACAGGTGCGGGGGTTGAAGCTTTCTTT.